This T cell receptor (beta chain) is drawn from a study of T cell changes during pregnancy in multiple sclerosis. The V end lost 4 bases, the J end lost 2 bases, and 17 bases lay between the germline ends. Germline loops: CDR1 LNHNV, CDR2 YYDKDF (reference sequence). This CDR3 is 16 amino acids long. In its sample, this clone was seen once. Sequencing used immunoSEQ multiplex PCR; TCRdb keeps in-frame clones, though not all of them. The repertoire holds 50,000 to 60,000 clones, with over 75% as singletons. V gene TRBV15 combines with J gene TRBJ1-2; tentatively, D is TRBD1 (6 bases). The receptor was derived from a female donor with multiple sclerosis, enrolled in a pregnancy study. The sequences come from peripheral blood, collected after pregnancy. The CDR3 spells CATSTSRTAENYGYTF. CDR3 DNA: TGTGCCACCAGCACTTCTAGGACAGCGGAAAACTATGGCTACACCTTC.